One and the same sample provided the 27 T cell receptor beta chains below, sequenced in a study of T cells in lung cancer brain metastases. The repertoire was sequenced with immunoSEQ multiplex PCR; TCRdb's copy has only in-frame clones and lacks some. The sample carries 4,900 or so clones, 84% recorded once. The sequenced sample was tumor tissue from the primary lung tumor. These receptors originate from a woman aged 45 to 65 with non-small cell lung cancer.

The J gene is TRBJ1-1, the V gene TRBV7-3; the D gene is possibly TRBD1 (5 bases). The V end lost 0 bases, the J end lost 4 bases, and 12 bases lay between the germline ends. The CDR3 has 15 residues. Germline V gives CDR1 SGHTA, CDR2 FQGTGA. This CDR3 is CASSLTGQALTEAFF. The DNA for the CDR3 is TGTGCCAGCAGCTTAACGGGGCAGGCCCTCACTGAAGCTTTCTTT.

The V call is TRBV19, the J call TRBJ1-1; 8 positions match TRBD1. Germline trimming cut 6 bases from V and 4 bases from J; bases unmatched to any gene: 4. This CDR3 contains 13 residues. Germline loops: CDR1 LNHDA, CDR2 SQIVND (reference sequence). The CDR3 coding sequence is TGTGCCAGTAGAGACAGGGGTTCCACTGAAGCTTTCTTT. Translated: CASRDRGSTEAFF.

The chain uses TRBV5-4 and TRBJ2-5; D might be TRBD1 (5 bases). The V gene lost 0 bases and the J gene lost 0 bases, with 15 bases spanning the gap. Per the germline V gene, CDR1 is SGHNT and CDR2 is YYREEE (reference sequence). This CDR3 has 17 residues. CDR3 in amino acids: CASSLGVDHRYQETQYF. CDR3 sequence (DNA): TGTGCCAGCAGCTTGGGGGTGGACCACAGGTACCAAGAGACCCAGTACTTC.

This clone has only one observation. The rearrangement joins TRBV9 to TRBJ1-3; TRBD1 might be the D (6 bases). The V gene's germline CDR1 is SGDLS and CDR2 YYNGEE. The CDR3 extends over 16 amino acids. Trimming took off 4 bases at V and 0 bases at J, with 14 bases between the two ends. The CDR3 nucleotides are TGTGCCAGCAGCCCGGGGACACTCGGCTCTGGAAACACCATATATTTT. Its protein is CASSPGTLGSGNTIYF.

This clone was seen just once. The chain couples TRBV9 to TRBJ1-2, with D possibly being TRBD1 (6 bases). The CDR3 is 15 amino acids. CDR1 is SGDLS, CDR2 YYNGEE, per germline. Trimming shortened V by 0 bases and J by 8 bases, and 17 bases separated the two germline ends. Here the CDR3 DNA reads TGTGCCAGCAGCGTAGCCCCGGACAGCCGTGAGGGCTACACCTTC. This codes for CASSVAPDSREGYTF.

To note about this clone: Being one base from a much bigger clone, this may be a read error. The chain couples TRBV7-9 to TRBJ1-1; D is perhaps TRBD1 (5 bases). There are 15 residues in the CDR3. Germline V gives CDR1 SEHNR, CDR2 FQNEAQ (reference sequence). Deletions cut 2 bases from V and 6 bases from J, with 16 bases between. Here the CDR3 reads CASSLFYGFRAEAFF. CDR3 DNA sequence: TGTGCCAGCAGCTTATTTTACGGGTTCAGGGCTGAAGCTTTCTTT.

The V call is TRBV5-1, the J call TRBJ1-5; 8 positions agree with TRBD1. CDR3 length equals 17 residues. Germline CDR1 reads SGHRS; CDR2 reads YFSETQ. Trimming removed 0 bases from V and 4 bases from J; junction bases left unmatched: 9. The CDR3 DNA follows: TGCGCCAGCAGCTTGGGGACCGGGACAGGCGATAATCAGCCCCAGCATTTT. It yields the protein CASSLGTGTGDNQPQHF.

This sequence joins TRBV10-3 and TRBJ1-1; D gene uncertain. Per the germline V gene, CDR1 is ENHRY and CDR2 is SYGVKD. Trimming removed 2 bases at V and 3 bases at J, with 7 bases between. This CDR3 contains 13 residues. In DNA form, the CDR3 reads TGTGCCATCAGTGAGAAGAGGGACACTGAAGCTTTCTTT. This encodes CAISEKRDTEAFF.

For the CDR3, the DNA is TGTGCCAGCACTCGGGGCGAGTCAGAGACCCAGTACTTC. As protein: CASTRGESETQYF. The V call is TRBV6-1, the J call TRBJ2-5, with D perhaps TRBD1 or TRBD2 (5 bases each). In germline, CDR1 is MNHNS, CDR2 SASEGT. The CDR3 extends over 13 amino acids. V lost 7 bases and J lost 4, with 13 bases in between.

The genes are TRBV4-2 and TRBJ1-6; D might be TRBD1 (5 bases). The CDR3 runs 16 residues. Trimming left V 0 bases short and J 8 bases short, with 14 bases between. Germline values: CDR1 LGHNA, CDR2 YNFKEQ. The CDR3 protein is CASSQESGARDSPLHF. The CDR3 bases are TGTGCCAGCAGCCAAGAGAGCGGGGCTCGGGATTCACCCCTCCACTTT.

This chain links TRBV5-4 with TRBJ2-1, with no clear D. V lost 0 bases, J lost 5 bases, and 9 bases lay in between. Germline V gene sequence: CDR1 SGHNT, CDR2 YYREEE (reference sequence). The CDR3 spans 14 residues. This CDR3 is CASSLVWANNEQFF. The CDR3 bases are TGTGCCAGCAGCTTGGTCTGGGCGAACAATGAGCAGTTCTTC. The whole variable domain, remainder taken from reference TRBV5-4 and TRBJ2-1, is ETGVTQSPTHLIKTRGQQVTLRCSSQSGHNTVSWYQQALGQGPQFIFQYYREEENGRGNFPPRFSGLQFPNYSSELNVNALELDDSALYLCASSLVWANNEQFFGPGTRLTVL.

V usage is TRBV18 and J usage is TRBJ1-6, with 8 bases identical to TRBD1. This CDR3 has 15 residues. Looked up from germline, CDR1 is KGHSH and CDR2 is LQKENI. V lost 2 bases and J lost 5; bases outside the gene matches: 2. CDR3 region: CASSPSGGNNSPLHF. The CDR3 DNA sequence: TGTGCCAGCTCACCATCAGGGGGCAATAATTCACCCCTCCACTTT.

The V gene is TRBV5-1, the J gene TRBJ1-1; D call uncertain. Germline V lookup: CDR1 SGHRS, CDR2 YFSETQ. CDR3 size: 13 residues. Between the trimmed V and J ends, which lost 5 bases and 5 bases, there was a span of 13 bases. The CDR3: CASRESPGTEAFF. The CDR3, as DNA: TGCGCCAGCAGGGAGTCCCCGGGGACTGAAGCTTTCTTT.

This clone appeared a single time. CDR3 nucleotide sequence: TGTGCCAGCAGCTTAGGGGACGGTCTGGGGGAGCAGTACTTC. Its protein product is CASSLGDGLGEQYF. The chain has TRBV11-3 and TRBJ2-7; TRBD1 or TRBD2 may be the D gene (5 bases each). From germline, CDR1 is SGHNT and CDR2 YENEEA. Between the trimmed V and J ends, which lost 1 base and 7 bases, there was a span of 14 bases. This CDR3 comprises 14 residues.

V and J are TRBV5-1 and TRBJ1-1; TRBD1 is a possible D gene (6 bases). CDR3 length: 17 amino acids. Germline V gene lookup returns CDR1 SGHRS and CDR2 YFSETQ. V was shortened by 4 bases and J by 0 bases, with 19 bases between the two germline ends. As DNA, the CDR3 is TGCGCCAGCAGCCTCGGGGGGGCCTCCTTTATGAACACTGAAGCTTTCTTT. It is translated as CASSLGGASFMNTEAFF.

The chain uses TRBV5-5 and TRBJ1-5; 7 bases are a match to TRBD1. Germline V lookup: CDR1 SGHKS, CDR2 YYEKEE (reference sequence). CDR3 length: 17 amino acids. V shed 5 bases, J shed 1 base, and the junction held 12 bases outside the gene matches. CDR3 protein: CASSSTATGRSNQPQHF. As DNA, the CDR3 is TGTGCCAGCAGTTCAACGGCGACAGGGAGGAGCAATCAGCCCCAGCATTTT.

The chain joins TRBV25-1 to TRBJ2-3; 8 bases match TRBD2. The J segment lost 0 bases and the V segment lost 0 bases, leaving 5 bases of the junction unmatched. The CDR3 loop spans 17 amino acids. The germline gives CDR1 MGHDK, CDR2 SYGVNS. Here the CDR3 DNA reads TGTGCCAGCAGTGAATATCTTACTAGCGGTAGCACAGATACGCAGTATTTT. Amino acid sequence: CASSEYLTSGSTDTQYF.

This rearrangement joins TRBV7-9 to TRBJ2-3; 7 bases map to TRBD1. Germline values: CDR1 SEHNR, CDR2 FQNEAQ (reference sequence). This CDR3 is built from 15 residues. V was clipped by 1 base and J by 2 bases; unmatched bases: 3. CDR3 in amino acids: CASSLGDRATDTQYF. The DNA of the CDR3 is TGTGCCAGCAGCTTAGGAGACAGGGCCACAGATACGCAGTATTTT. The entire variable domain, with the rest obtained from reference TRBV7-9 and TRBJ2-3, is as follows: DTGVSQNPRHKITKRGQNVTFRCDPISEHNRLYWYRQTLGQGPEFLTYFQNEAQLEKSRLLSDRFSAERPKGSFSTLEIQRTEQGDSAMYLCASSLGDRATDTQYFGPGTRLTVL.

The chain has TRBV14 and TRBJ2-1; D is unresolved. Germline CDR1 reads SGHDN; CDR2 reads FVKESK. CDR3 size: 11 residues. Trimming left V 1 base short and J 8 bases short, with 3 bases between. The CDR3 protein is CASSQVYEQFF. Here the CDR3 DNA reads TGTGCCAGCAGCCAAGTCTATGAGCAGTTCTTC.

The chain is built from TRBV4-2 and TRBJ1-4; unclear D gene. Germline loops: CDR1 LGHNA, CDR2 YNFKEQ. V lost 0 bases to trimming and J lost 2 bases, with 7 bases between them. This CDR3 spans 15 amino acids. The CDR3 bases are TGTGCCAGCAGCCAAGATCAGGAGACTAATGAAAAACTGTTTTTT. It translates to CASSQDQETNEKLFF.

The rearrangement links TRBV5-6 to TRBJ2-3; TRBD2 might be the D (6 bases). The CDR3 is 14 amino acids. V was trimmed by 4 bases and J by 5 bases, leaving 14 bases between them. The germline V gene encodes CDR1 SGHDT and CDR2 YYEEEE. CDR3 DNA: TGTGCCAGCAGCATGGGACTGAGGGGAGATACGCAGTATTTT. Translated, it gives CASSMGLRGDTQYF.

The chain has TRBV18 and TRBJ2-1, with D possibly matching TRBD2 (6 bases). Germline CDR1 reads KGHSH; CDR2 reads LQKENI. Deletions cut 5 bases from V and 9 bases from J, with 11 bases between. This CDR3 has 12 amino acids. As DNA, the CDR3 is TGTGCCAGCTCATCCGGGGGAACTGAGCAGTTCTTC. This gives the protein CASSSGGTEQFF.

The chain links TRBV4-1 to TRBJ1-4; D gene uncertain. Germline loops: CDR1 MGHRA, CDR2 YSYEKL. The CDR3 has 16 amino acids. Trimming left V 1 base short and J 6 bases short, with 15 bases between. The CDR3 region has the DNA TGCGCCAGCAGCCAAGGAGGTTGGTCGGACGATGAAAAACTGTTTTTT. This codes for CASSQGGWSDDEKLFF.

This chain links TRBV18 with TRBJ2-5; maybe TRBD1 (5 bases). Trimming removed 0 bases at V and 4 bases at J, with 15 bases between. Germline CDR1 is KGHSH and CDR2 is LQKENI. The CDR3 has 16 residues. The chain's CDR3 is CASSPPERQGGETQYF. Written as DNA, the CDR3 is TGTGCCAGCTCACCACCGGAGCGCCAGGGTGGAGAGACCCAGTACTTC.

The V call is TRBV9, the J call TRBJ2-7; tentative D call: TRBD2 (6 bases). Germline CDR1 reads SGDLS; CDR2 reads YYNGEE. V was clipped by 5 bases and J by 0 bases, with 15 bases between them. CDR3 size: 15 residues. The CDR3 sequence: CASSAGTASSYEQYF. In DNA form, the CDR3 reads TGTGCCAGCAGTGCCGGGACTGCGAGCTCCTACGAGCAGTACTTC.

This chain connects TRBV9 to TRBJ1-1; D may be TRBD1 (5 bases). The CDR3 consists of 17 residues. Germline V gives CDR1 SGDLS, CDR2 YYNGEE. V gave up 5 bases and J gave up 4 bases, with 24 bases separating them. This CDR3 reads CASSNQAGAGVGTEAFF. In nucleotides, the CDR3 is TGTGCCAGCAGTAACCAAGCGGGCGCGGGGGTGGGCACTGAAGCTTTCTTT.

J is TRBJ2-3 and V is TRBV6-4; 12 bases map to TRBD2. Losses at the gene ends were 0 bases for V and 4 bases for J; bases not matched to a gene: 2. The germline CDR1 and CDR2 sequences are MRHNA and SNTAGT. CDR3 length equals 16 residues. CDR3 sequence (DNA): TGTGCCAGCAGTGACTCCCTAGCGGGGGGGCCAGATACGCAGTATTTT. Amino acids: CASSDSLAGGPDTQYF.